The 14 T cell receptor beta chains reported below all come from one sample, sequenced in a study of identical twins. TCRdb redid the calling of the 5' RACE reads with MiXCR, one entry per CDR3 protein. The sample includes under 450,000 distinct CDR3 sequences, less than 20% seen only once; the top ten take about 12%. The sample taken for sequencing was naive T cells sorted from blood. These receptors all stem from a man aged 45-65 years in good health.

The chain couples TRBV12-3 or TRBV12-4 to TRBJ1-5; TRBD1 agrees at 10 bases. Trimming took 4 bases from V and 2 from J; bases not matched to a gene: 5. This CDR3 contains 16 residues. CDR3 loop: CASSSWDRGRNQPQHF. CDR3 in DNA: TGTGCCAGCAGTTCCTGGGACAGGGGACGCAATCAGCCCCAGCATTTT.

This chain joins TRBV5-1 and TRBJ1-5; no clear D gene. V was pared by 5 bases and J by 0 bases, with 15 bases between. This CDR3 region has 16 residues. Germline CDR1 and CDR2: SGHRS and YFSETQ. The CDR3 DNA follows: TGCGCCAGCAGTCCCACCGGTCCCCATAGCAATCAGCCCCAGCATTTT. Its translation: CASSPTGPHSNQPQHF.

This clonotype showed up many times. The V and J genes are TRBV12-3 or TRBV12-4 and TRBJ2-6; 10 bases line up with TRBD1. The length of the CDR3 is 17 residues. Trimming took 3 bases from V and 2 from J; bases not matched to a gene: 4. CDR3 residues: CASSLTGGATGANVLTF. In DNA form, the CDR3 reads TGTGCCAGCAGTTTGACAGGGGGCGCGACTGGGGCCAACGTCCTGACTTTC.

This clonotype was observed a few times. The chain uses TRBV15 and TRBJ2-3; 7 bases align to TRBD1. J lost 2 bases, V lost 1 base, and 6 bases had no gene match. CDR3 length: 16 amino acids. Germline V lookup: CDR1 LNHNV, CDR2 YYDKDF (reference sequence). CDR3 in DNA: TGTGCCACCAGCAGAGGCCGGGGACAGTTCACAGATACGCAGTATTTT. As protein: CATSRGRGQFTDTQYF.

This clonotype was detected a few times. The rearrangement joins TRBV7-2 to TRBJ2-5, with D possibly being TRBD1 (5 bases). From germline, CDR1 is SGHTA and CDR2 FQGNSA. Trimming took off 4 bases at V and 3 bases at J, with 12 bases between the two ends. The CDR3 consists of 14 residues. CDR3 residues: CASSSNRIEETQYF. Here the CDR3 DNA reads TGTGCCAGCAGCTCAAACAGGATAGAAGAGACCCAGTACTTC.

This chain links TRBV20-1 with TRBJ2-4; perhaps TRBD1 as D (5 bases). This CDR3 has 14 residues. The germline V gene encodes CDR1 DFQATT and CDR2 SNEGSKA (reference sequence). Trimming stripped 1 base from V and 3 bases from J, with 10 bases between. The CDR3: CSARGGTFKNIQYF. For the CDR3, the DNA is TGCAGTGCTAGAGGGGGCACCTTCAAAAACATTCAGTACTTC.

This clonotype has at least ten counts. The V gene is TRBV28, the J gene TRBJ2-1; a weak D match, TRBD2 (7 bases). Between the trimmed V and J ends, which lost 11 bases and 5 bases, there was a span of 16 bases. CDR3 size: 13 residues. Germline values: CDR1 MDHEN, CDR2 SYDVKM. DNA of the CDR3: TGTGCCGGGGGGGGCCTTCCCAACAATGAGCAGTTCTTC. Translating it yields CAGGGLPNNEQFF. Drawing the rest from reference TRBV28 and TRBJ2-1, the complete variable domain is DVKVTQSSRYLVKRTGEKVFLECVQDMDHENMFWYRQDPGLGLRLIYFSYDVKMKEKGDIPEGYSVSREKKERFSLILESASTNQTSMYLCAGGGLPNNEQFFGPGTRLTVL.

This clonotype was seen many times. The gene calls are TRBV6-5 and TRBJ1-1, with 10 nucleotides matching TRBD1. Germline V gene sequence: CDR1 MNHEY, CDR2 SVGAGI. Unmatched junction bases numbered 1, after V lost 8 bases and J lost 7 bases. The CDR3 has 11 amino acids. In DNA, the CDR3 is TGTGCCAGCGGGACAGGGGTTGAAGCTTTCTTT. Translation gives CASGTGVEAFF.

At least ten counts were recorded for this clonotype. CDR3 DNA sequence: TGTGCCAGCAGTCCCCAAGCCGGGACTATATACGGTGAAGCTTTCTTT. This gives the protein CASSPQAGTIYGEAFF. The chain recombines TRBV12-3 or TRBV12-4 with TRBJ1-1, with D perhaps TRBD1 (5 bases). The CDR3 has 16 amino acids. V was shortened by 5 bases and J by 7 bases, with 23 bases between the two germline ends.

V usage is TRBV7-2 and J usage is TRBJ2-2; tentatively, D is TRBD2 (6 bases). Trimming took 2 bases from V and 1 from J, leaving 8 bases between them. The CDR3 is made up of 15 amino acids. Germline CDR1 SGHTA, CDR2 FQGNSA. This CDR3 reads CASSLSRENTGELFF. CDR3 in DNA: TGTGCCAGCAGCTTATCGCGGGAGAACACCGGGGAGCTGTTTTTT.

This clonotype was detected ten times or more. The chain recombines TRBV5-1 with TRBJ2-2; tentative D call: TRBD1 (5 bases). Trimming shortened V by 5 bases and J by 4 bases, and 12 bases separated the two germline ends. Germline loops: CDR1 SGHRS, CDR2 YFSETQ. This CDR3 has 14 residues. The CDR3 here is CASRFDSVTGELFF. For the CDR3, the DNA is TGCGCCAGCAGATTCGACAGTGTCACCGGGGAGCTGTTTTTT.

This clonotype turned up a few times. V is TRBV12-3 or TRBV12-4 and J is TRBJ1-2, with D unclear. With 6 bases removed from V and 5 bases from J, the gap between germline ends came to 7 bases. The CDR3 is 11 residues long. CDR3 in amino acids: CASSRYYGYTF. Here the CDR3 DNA reads TGTGCCAGCAGCCGATATTATGGCTACACCTTC.

This clonotype was counted a few times. The gene calls are TRBV6-5 and TRBJ2-3; possibly TRBD1 for D (5 bases). CDR1 and CDR2 from the germline V gene are MNHEY and SVGAGI. V lost 0 bases, J lost 6 bases, and 10 bases lay in between. This CDR3 has 14 amino acids. The CDR3 is CASSYSSRADTQYF. DNA for the CDR3: TGTGCCAGCAGTTACTCGAGCAGGGCGGATACGCAGTATTTT.

The chain has TRBV4-2 and TRBJ2-1; 11 nucleotides match TRBD1. CDR3 length equals 16 residues. V lost 2 bases, J lost 3 bases, and 3 bases stayed unmatched. The germline gives CDR1 LGHNA, CDR2 YNFKEQ. The CDR3: CASSQRGTGGYNEQFF. For the CDR3, the DNA is TGTGCCAGCAGCCAACGTGGGACAGGGGGCTACAATGAGCAGTTCTTC.